These T cell receptor beta chains were read from a single sample in a study of blood T cell repertoires in COVID-19. The protocol was immunoSEQ multiplex PCR, while the TCRdb copy is restricted to in-frame clones and leaves out a portion. The table includes roughly 34,000 clones, around 77% detected once. Specimen: peripheral blood. The source is a human donor in a cohort sampled during active COVID-19. CDR3s include the opening cysteine and the closing phenylalanine or tryptophan. The D gene is left open where the match is weak. Part of the rows lack a size; the others show once, few, many or a class for expanded clones.

clone_size: -
v_call: TRBV19
d_call: -
j_call: TRBJ2-1
cdr3_aa: CASSIDWSSYNEQFF
cdr3_nt: TGTGCCAGTAGTATCGACTGGAGCTCCTACAATGAGCAGTTCTTC

clone_size: -
v_call: TRBV9
d_call: TRBD1
j_call: TRBJ2-3
cdr3_aa: CASSPGQVPDTQYF
cdr3_nt: TGTGCCAGCAGCCCCGGACAGGTACCAGATACGCAGTATTTT

clone_size: -
v_call: TRBV19
d_call: TRBD1
j_call: TRBJ1-2
cdr3_aa: CASSTTGQEANYGYTF
cdr3_nt: TGTGCCAGTAGTACAACGGGACAGGAAGCTAACTATGGCTACACCTTC

clone_size: -
v_call: TRBV6-5
d_call: -
j_call: TRBJ2-3
cdr3_aa: CASSLSRRDTQYF
cdr3_nt: TGTGCCAGCAGCCTCTCTAGGAGAGATACGCAGTATTTT

clone_size: -
v_call: TRBV7-8
d_call: TRBD2
j_call: TRBJ2-5
cdr3_aa: CASSKRTSGGKETQYF
cdr3_nt: TGTGCCAGCAGCAAGCGGACAAGCGGGGGCAAAGAGACCCAGTACTTC

clone_size: few
v_call: TRBV5-1
d_call: TRBD2
j_call: TRBJ2-3
cdr3_aa: CASSLGDYDRDTQYF
cdr3_nt: TGCGCCAGCAGCTTGGGGGACTATGATCGAGATACGCAGTATTTT

clone_size: -
v_call: TRBV18
d_call: -
j_call: TRBJ2-7
cdr3_aa: CASSGGQTTSEQYF
cdr3_nt: TGTGCCAGCTCCGGGGGGCAGACTACCTCCGAGCAGTACTTC

clone_size: once
v_call: TRBV5-6
d_call: TRBD1
j_call: TRBJ2-7
cdr3_aa: CASSTTGGKVYEQYF
cdr3_nt: TGTGCCAGCAGCACGACAGGGGGAAAGGTCTACGAGCAGTACTTC

clone_size: -
v_call: TRBV18
d_call: TRBD2
j_call: TRBJ2-5
cdr3_aa: CASSRTRQETQYF
cdr3_nt: TGTGCCAGCTCCCGGACTAGACAAGAGACCCAGTACTTC

clone_size: -
v_call: TRBV28
d_call: -
j_call: TRBJ1-1
cdr3_aa: CASQREHGEAFF
cdr3_nt: TGTGCCAGCCAGCGGGAACACGGTGAAGCTTTCTTT

clone_size: -
v_call: TRBV29-1
d_call: -
j_call: TRBJ2-5
cdr3_aa: CSYSEWGQETQYF
cdr3_nt: TGCAGCTATAGCGAGTGGGGCCAAGAGACCCAGTACTTC

clone_size: -
v_call: TRBV7-6
d_call: -
j_call: TRBJ2-1
cdr3_aa: CASSFQSYNEQFF
cdr3_nt: TGTGCCAGCAGCTTTCAATCCTACAATGAGCAGTTCTTC

clone_size: -
v_call: TRBV6-5
d_call: -
j_call: TRBJ1-2
cdr3_aa: CASSYSTGNYGYTF
cdr3_nt: TGTGCCAGCAGTTACTCGACTGGGAACTATGGCTACACCTTC

clone_size: -
v_call: TRBV7-6
d_call: TRBD1
j_call: TRBJ2-7
cdr3_aa: CASSLQPGQGTYEQYF
cdr3_nt: TGTGCCAGCAGCTTACAGCCGGGACAGGGGACCTACGAGCAGTACTTC

clone_size: -
v_call: TRBV7-9
d_call: TRBD1
j_call: TRBJ1-2
cdr3_aa: CASSIGTATNYGYTF
cdr3_nt: TGTGCCAGCAGCATCGGGACAGCCACTAACTATGGCTACACCTTC

clone_size: -
v_call: TRBV3-1/TRBV3-2
d_call: TRBD1
j_call: TRBJ2-2
cdr3_aa: CASRGQVNTGELFF
cdr3_nt: TGTGCCAGCCGGGGACAGGTGAACACCGGGGAGCTGTTTTTT

clone_size: -
v_call: TRBV7-9
d_call: -
j_call: TRBJ2-6
cdr3_aa: CASSSRLAASSGANVLTF
cdr3_nt: TGTGCCAGCAGCTCCCGGTTGGCTGCTAGCTCTGGGGCCAACGTCCTGACTTTC

clone_size: -
v_call: TRBV7-2
d_call: TRBD2
j_call: TRBJ2-1
cdr3_aa: CASSLVGTSGNEQFF
cdr3_nt: TGTGCCAGCAGCTTAGTGGGGACTAGCGGCAATGAGCAGTTCTTC

clone_size: -
v_call: TRBV6-5
d_call: -
j_call: TRBJ1-3
cdr3_aa: CAPVRIAGNTIYF
cdr3_nt: TGTGCCCCCGTTCGTATAGCTGGAAACACCATATATTTT

clone_size: -
v_call: TRBV9
d_call: TRBD2
j_call: TRBJ2-2
cdr3_aa: CASLPGGDFANTGELFF
cdr3_nt: TGTGCCAGCCTCCCCGGGGGGGACTTCGCGAACACCGGGGAGCTGTTTTTT

clone_size: few
v_call: TRBV10-3
d_call: TRBD1
j_call: TRBJ1-2
cdr3_aa: CAISDRDRGYGYTF
cdr3_nt: TGTGCCATCAGTGACCGGGACAGGGGATATGGCTACACCTTC

clone_size: -
v_call: TRBV20-1
d_call: TRBD1
j_call: TRBJ1-5
cdr3_aa: CSASSRGRGNQPQHF
cdr3_nt: TGCAGTGCTAGTTCCAGGGGGAGAGGCAATCAGCCCCAGCATTTT

clone_size: -
v_call: TRBV30
d_call: -
j_call: TRBJ1-1
cdr3_aa: CAWSPSTGYDGAFF
cdr3_nt: TGTGCCTGGAGTCCGAGTACAGGGTACGACGGAGCTTTCTTT

clone_size: -
v_call: TRBV28
d_call: -
j_call: TRBJ2-7
cdr3_aa: CASSPTWGGSSYEQYF
cdr3_nt: TGTGCCAGCAGTCCGACTTGGGGTGGGAGCTCCTACGAGCAGTACTTC

clone_size: -
v_call: TRBV7-2
d_call: -
j_call: TRBJ1-5
cdr3_aa: CASSAAPGQNQPQHF
cdr3_nt: TGTGCCAGCAGCGCAGCACCGGGACAAAATCAGCCCCAGCATTTT

clone_size: -
v_call: TRBV27
d_call: TRBD2
j_call: TRBJ2-3
cdr3_aa: CASSPTLGMRGGGTDTQYF
cdr3_nt: TGTGCCAGCAGTCCCACCCTGGGAATGCGGGGGGGTGGCACAGATACGCAGTATTTT

clone_size: -
v_call: TRBV19
d_call: -
j_call: TRBJ1-1
cdr3_aa: CASSIGNSLMNTEAFF
cdr3_nt: TGTGCCAGTAGTATAGGCAACAGCCTCATGAACACTGAAGCTTTCTTT

clone_size: -
v_call: TRBV19
d_call: -
j_call: TRBJ2-2
cdr3_aa: CASSIDIGGGELFF
cdr3_nt: TGTGCCAGTAGTATAGATATAGGAGGCGGGGAGCTGTTTTTT

clone_size: once
v_call: TRBV7-2
d_call: TRBD2
j_call: TRBJ2-5
cdr3_aa: CASSLAPAGGPQETQYF
cdr3_nt: TGTGCCAGCAGCTTAGCGCCAGCGGGGGGCCCCCAAGAGACCCAGTACTTC

clone_size: few
v_call: TRBV6-1
d_call: -
j_call: TRBJ1-4
cdr3_aa: CASSEGGSNEKLFF
cdr3_nt: TGTGCCAGCAGTGAAGGAGGGAGTAATGAAAAACTGTTTTTT

clone_size: -
v_call: TRBV7-9
d_call: TRBD2
j_call: TRBJ2-2
cdr3_aa: CASSLGGLGNTGELFF
cdr3_nt: TGTGCCAGCAGCTTAGGGGGACTAGGAAACACCGGGGAGCTGTTTTTT

clone_size: -
v_call: TRBV21-1
d_call: -
j_call: TRBJ2-5
cdr3_aa: CASSKESGGQETQYF
cdr3_nt: TGTGCCAGCAGCAAAGAGTCCGGGGGGCAAGAGACCCAGTACTTC

clone_size: -
v_call: TRBV18
d_call: -
j_call: TRBJ1-1
cdr3_aa: CASSPGQVSEAFF
cdr3_nt: TGTGCCAGCTCACCGGGGCAGGTCTCTGAAGCTTTCTTT

clone_size: -
v_call: TRBV20-1
d_call: TRBD2
j_call: TRBJ2-3
cdr3_aa: CSASPSGRARDTQYF
cdr3_nt: TGCAGTGCTAGTCCTAGCGGGAGGGCAAGAGATACGCAGTATTTT

clone_size: few
v_call: TRBV10-3
d_call: -
j_call: TRBJ2-1
cdr3_aa: CAISESGDLWDEQFF
cdr3_nt: TGTGCCATCAGTGAGTCAGGGGACTTGTGGGATGAGCAGTTCTTC

clone_size: few
v_call: TRBV24-1
d_call: -
j_call: TRBJ2-2
cdr3_aa: CATSDAKNRVELFF
cdr3_nt: TGTGCCACCAGTGATGCAAAGAACAGGGTAGAGCTGTTTTTT

clone_size: few
v_call: TRBV2
d_call: -
j_call: TRBJ1-6
cdr3_aa: CASTRQKNSPLHF
cdr3_nt: TGTGCCAGCACGCGACAGAAGAATTCACCCCTCCACTTT

clone_size: -
v_call: TRBV6-1
d_call: TRBD2
j_call: TRBJ2-7
cdr3_aa: CASSEGTSGSSEQYF
cdr3_nt: TGTGCCAGCAGTGAGGGGACTAGCGGGAGTTCGGAGCAGTACTTC

clone_size: -
v_call: TRBV7-2
d_call: -
j_call: TRBJ1-2
cdr3_aa: CASSLWGQRSNYGYTF
cdr3_nt: TGTGCCAGCAGCTTATGGGGGCAGAGGTCTAACTATGGCTACACCTTC

clone_size: -
v_call: TRBV25-1
d_call: -
j_call: TRBJ2-2
cdr3_aa: CASRGENTGELFF
cdr3_nt: TGTGCCAGCAGGGGAGAGAACACCGGGGAGCTGTTTTTT

clone_size: -
v_call: TRBV19
d_call: -
j_call: TRBJ1-5
cdr3_aa: CATTTGLASNQPQHF
cdr3_nt: TGTGCCACCACCACCGGACTGGCGAGCAATCAGCCCCAGCATTTT

clone_size: -
v_call: TRBV6-5
d_call: -
j_call: TRBJ2-2
cdr3_aa: CATRQNTGELFF
cdr3_nt: TGTGCCACCAGACAGAACACCGGGGAGCTGTTTTTT

clone_size: -
v_call: TRBV30
d_call: TRBD1
j_call: TRBJ1-3
cdr3_aa: CAVPTGVRGNTIYF
cdr3_nt: TGTGCCGTACCCACAGGGGTCCGTGGAAACACCATATATTTT

clone_size: -
v_call: TRBV7-6
d_call: -
j_call: TRBJ1-3
cdr3_aa: CASSVGVPPGNTIYF
cdr3_nt: TGTGCCAGCAGCGTCGGGGTACCCCCTGGAAACACCATATATTTT

clone_size: once
v_call: TRBV13
d_call: TRBD2
j_call: TRBJ2-5
cdr3_aa: CASSFTSGETQYF
cdr3_nt: TGTGCCAGCAGCTTTACTAGCGGAGAGACCCAGTACTTC

clone_size: -
v_call: TRBV7-6
d_call: TRBD1
j_call: TRBJ2-2
cdr3_aa: CASSLRDRGNTGELFF
cdr3_nt: TGTGCCAGCAGCCTTCGGGACAGGGGGAACACCGGGGAGCTGTTTTTT

clone_size: once
v_call: TRBV28
d_call: -
j_call: TRBJ2-5
cdr3_aa: CASSSRETQYF
cdr3_nt: TGTGCCAGCAGTTCTCGGGAGACCCAGTACTTC

clone_size: -
v_call: TRBV7-9
d_call: -
j_call: TRBJ2-6
cdr3_aa: CASSLNSLVLTF
cdr3_nt: TGTGCCAGCAGCTTAAACAGCCTCGTCCTGACTTTC

clone_size: -
v_call: TRBV5-5
d_call: TRBD2
j_call: TRBJ2-1
cdr3_aa: CASSFGRRENNEQFF
cdr3_nt: TGTGCCAGCAGCTTCGGGCGGCGGGAGAACAATGAGCAGTTCTTC

clone_size: -
v_call: TRBV6-5
d_call: -
j_call: TRBJ2-7
cdr3_aa: CASSYSLASYEQYF
cdr3_nt: TGTGCCAGCAGTTACTCGCTGGCCTCCTACGAGCAGTACTTC

clone_size: -
v_call: TRBV5-4
d_call: TRBD2
j_call: TRBJ2-3
cdr3_aa: CASSLGGLAGGDTQYF
cdr3_nt: TGTGCCAGCAGCTTGGGTGGACTAGCGGGAGGCGATACGCAGTATTTT

clone_size: once
v_call: TRBV3-1/TRBV3-2
d_call: -
j_call: TRBJ1-2
cdr3_aa: CASSQRSYGYTF
cdr3_nt: TGTGCCAGCAGCCAACGTTCTTATGGCTACACCTTC

clone_size: -
v_call: TRBV28
d_call: -
j_call: TRBJ2-7
cdr3_aa: CASRVDRSYYEQYF
cdr3_nt: TGTGCCAGCAGGGTCGACAGGTCCTACTACGAGCAGTACTTC

clone_size: -
v_call: TRBV4-1
d_call: -
j_call: TRBJ1-5
cdr3_aa: CASSQRDGDGQPQHF
cdr3_nt: TGCGCCAGCAGCCAACGGGATGGAGACGGTCAGCCCCAGCATTTT